These 2 T cell receptor beta chains originate from one sample sequenced in a study of blood T cells in healthy people across ages. With a J-beta primer mix and a sample-barcoded 5' primer, a second PCR ran roughly 7 to 11 cycles. One entry per CDR3 protein results from TCRdb running MiXCR on the 5' RACE reads. The profile shows 890,000 or so distinct CDR3 sequences, 62% of them singletons. Sequenced: blood. These TCRs come from a young man in good health.

This chain joins TRBV6-5 and TRBJ2-1, with unresolved D. V lost 0 bases, J lost 9 bases, and 9 bases lay in between. Germline V gene data show CDR1 as MNHEY and CDR2 as SVGAGI. This CDR3 has 13 amino acids. This CDR3 reads CASSYSLSAEQFF. The CDR3 nucleotides read TGTGCCAGCAGTTACTCCCTCTCGGCTGAGCAGTTCTTC.

The chain joins TRBV10-3 to TRBJ2-7, with TRBD1 as a possible D gene (5 bases). V lost 0 bases to trimming and J lost 1 base, with 7 bases between them. Germline-derived CDR1 and CDR2 are ENHRY and SYGVKD. There are 14 residues in the CDR3. CDR3: CAISESRDSYEQYF. The CDR3 DNA reads TGTGCCATCAGTGAGTCCAGGGATTCCTACGAGCAGTACTTC.